This T cell receptor beta chain came from a study of T cell repertoires in cytomegalovirus infection. Looking at the study overall: Recently identified HLA-C-restricted and well-studied HLA-B-restricted CMV epitopes were used. Public signatures in TCR beta pointed to CMV infection and matching HLA type.

V was trimmed by 1 base and J by 2 bases, leaving 9 bases between them. Germline V lookup: CDR1 SGHRS, CDR2 YFSETQ. The CDR3 consists of 14 residues. Notes on the study in general: There were HLA-C-restricted CMV-specific TCR beta clonotypes dominating the ex vivo response. Accumulated public TCR beta family frequency recognized individuals carrying CMV together with the relevant HLA.

A remark on this clonotype: Its target is not known.

TCRdb processed the reads anew with MiXCR; each CDR3 protein has one entry. The repertoire includes about 360,000 distinct CDR3 sequences, roughly 34% of them detected once, and about 13% sits in the top ten. The sequence was collected from a human donor in good health (CMV status not recorded). Some clones in this sample may be carry-over from other donors' samples. Sequencing was performed on cultured PBMCs, taken from culture after CMV antigen stimulation. The chain carries TRBV5-1 and TRBJ1-2, with D unresolved. In DNA form, the CDR3 reads TGCGCCAGCAGCTTGTTCCCAGGCAACTATGGCTACACCTTC. This gives the protein CASSLFPGNYGYTF.